The 9 T cell receptor beta chains below come from one sample, sequenced in a study of cytotoxic CD8 clonotypes in ibrutinib-treated CLL. Data came from immunoSEQ multiplex PCR; TCRdb stores just in-frame clones and leaves some out. The sample carries over 200,000 clones, just over 70% recorded once. This material consisted of PBMCs, taken after 12 months of ibrutinib treatment. These receptors all stem from a human donor with chronic lymphocytic leukemia.

In its sample, this clone was seen a few times. The J gene is TRBJ1-1, the V gene TRBV6-5; no clear D gene. CDR3 length: 12 amino acids. The germline V and J ends were trimmed by 2 bases and 5 bases, with 6 bases remaining between them. The V gene's germline CDR1 is MNHEY and CDR2 SVGAGI. Here the CDR3 DNA reads TGTGCCAGCAGTTACGGCCGGACTGAAGCTTTCTTT. Amino acid sequence: CASSYGRTEAFF.

V usage is TRBV18 and J usage is TRBJ1-2; 7 bases align to TRBD1. Germline-derived CDR1 and CDR2 are KGHSH and LQKENI. CDR3 length: 15 residues. J lost 8 bases, V lost 3 bases, and 12 bases had no gene match. CDR3 coding DNA: TGTGCCAGCTCACCGGATCGAGGGGGCGTGGTGGGCTACACCTTC. Translation gives CASSPDRGGVVGYTF.

V and J are TRBV7-9 and TRBJ2-3; D might be TRBD2 (5 bases). This CDR3 spans 15 amino acids. Trimming stripped 0 bases from V and 2 bases from J, with 9 bases between. Germline values: CDR1 SEHNR, CDR2 FQNEAQ (reference sequence). The CDR3 DNA sequence: TGTGCCAGCAGCTTAGCGGCGGGTCTCACAGATACGCAGTATTTT. It codes for CASSLAAGLTDTQYF. Full variable domain (remainder filled in from reference TRBV7-9 and TRBJ2-3): DTGVSQNPRHKITKRGQNVTFRCDPISEHNRLYWYRQTLGQGPEFLTYFQNEAQLEKSRLLSDRFSAERPKGSFSTLEIQRTEQGDSAMYLCASSLAAGLTDTQYFGPGTRLTVL.

The chain uses TRBV10-2 and TRBJ1-3; D remains unclear. The germline gives CDR1 WSHSY, CDR2 SAAADI. The CDR3 extends over 12 amino acids. Trimming took 3 bases from V and 6 from J, leaving 6 bases between them. The DNA for the CDR3 is TGCGCCAGCAGTGACCAGGAAAACACCATATATTTT. Translated: CASSDQENTIYF.

This clone was seen a few times. The chain carries TRBV28 and TRBJ1-3; TRBD1 might be the D (5 bases). V lost 3 bases, J lost 4 bases, and 16 bases lay in between. The CDR3 is 16 amino acids. CDR1 is MDHEN and CDR2 is SYDVKM in the germline V gene. In DNA, the CDR3 is TGTGCCAGCAGTTTTTGGCAGGGAGGGAAGGGAAACACCATATATTTT. As protein: CASSFWQGGKGNTIYF.

J is TRBJ2-7 and V is TRBV7-9; the match to TRBD1 covers 12 bases. The CDR3 length is 16 residues. The germline CDR1 and CDR2 sequences are SEHNR and FQNEAQ (reference sequence). The ends lost 5 bases at V and 4 bases at J; junction bases unmatched: 9. CDR3 protein: CASSHQMGQGAYEQYF. The CDR3 bases are TGTGCCAGCAGCCATCAGATGGGACAGGGGGCTTACGAGCAGTACTTC.

The gene calls are TRBV29-1 and TRBJ2-3; D perhaps matches TRBD2 (6 bases). The CDR3 length is 13 residues. Germline V CDR1 and CDR2: SQVTM, ANQGSEA. The V gene lost 7 bases and the J gene lost 2 bases, with 13 bases spanning the gap. This CDR3 is CSGKRDFTDTQYF. In DNA form, the CDR3 reads TGCAGCGGGAAACGGGACTTCACAGATACGCAGTATTTT.

The rearrangement joins TRBV5-1 to TRBJ2-3, with a tentative D call TRBD1 (6 bases). The V end was cut by 5 bases, the J end by 2 bases, with 9 bases between. Germline CDR1 reads SGHRS; CDR2 reads YFSETQ. This CDR3 is built from 13 residues. The CDR3 loop reads CASRRGSTDTQYF. Written as DNA, the CDR3 is TGCGCCAGCAGGAGGGGGTCCACAGATACGCAGTATTTT.

The J gene is TRBJ2-3, the V gene TRBV19, with D tentatively TRBD1 (6 bases). Germline CDR1 and CDR2: LNHDA and SQIVND (reference sequence). V was cut by 3 bases and J by 4 bases, with 11 bases left in between. CDR3 size: 14 residues. DNA of the CDR3: TGTGCCAGTAGTATTAACAGGGTGCCAGATACGCAGTATTTT. Translation: CASSINRVPDTQYF. Full variable domain (missing parts from reference TRBV19 and TRBJ2-3): DGGITQSPKYLFRKEGQNVTLSCEQNLNHDAMYWYRQDPGQGLRLIYYSQIVNDFQKGDIAEGYSVSREKKESFPLTVTSAQKNPTAFYLCASSINRVPDTQYFGPGTRLTVL.